This passage covers 21 T cell receptor beta chains from one sample sequenced in a study of T cells expressing NK-cell markers. TCRdb reprocessed the 5' RACE reads and reports one entry per CDR3 protein, with no DNA. The sample data list hundreds of thousands of distinct CDR3 sequences. The sample consisted of blood T cells: a sorted CD56 or NKG2C T cell subset, CD4+ or CD8+ T cells, or bulk PBMC T cells (not recorded which). The receptors originated from a man between 18 and 35 years old in good health.

The chain carries TRBV11-2 and TRBJ2-5; without DNA, the TCRdb call of TRBD2 cannot be checked. The length of the CDR3 is 15 residues. CDR1 is SGHAT and CDR2 is FQNNGV in the germline V gene. The chain's CDR3 is CASSFSFRGSETQYF.

The rearrangement joins TRBV10-3 to TRBJ2-7; TCRdb designates TRBD1, a call that cannot be tested without DNA. The germline CDR1 and CDR2 sequences are ENHRY and SYGVKD. CDR3 length: 12 residues. The CDR3 region is CAISETGYEQYF.

This chain's CDR3 is CASSDPPSETQYF. The V and J genes are TRBV25-1 and TRBJ2-5; TCRdb selects TRBD1, and the lack of DNA leaves this call unchecked. CDR1 is MGHDK and CDR2 is SYGVNS in the germline V gene. This CDR3 contains 13 residues.

This rearrangement joins TRBV7-8 to TRBJ2-2; TCRdb's D call of TRBD1 is untestable without DNA. Per germline, CDR1 SGHVS and CDR2 FQNEAQ. The CDR3 has 16 residues. CDR3 sequence reads: CASSFRGRGRTGELFF.

This rearrangement joins TRBV7-2 to TRBJ2-7; the TRBD1 assignment by TCRdb is unverifiable without DNA. This CDR3 has 13 residues. CDR1 is SGHTA, CDR2 FQGNSA, per germline. CDR3 amino acids: CASSLADRDLQYF.

This sequence joins TRBV29-1 and TRBJ1-4; no DNA is available, so the TRBD1 call from TCRdb remains unchecked. The germline V gene encodes CDR1 SQVTM and CDR2 ANQGSEA. The CDR3 length is 14 residues. The CDR3 here is CSVGVAGTGGKLFF. The full variable domain, its missing parts supplied by reference TRBV29-1 and TRBJ1-4, is SAVISQKPSRDICQRGTSLTIQCQVDSQVTMMFWYRQQPGQSLTLIATANQGSEATYESGFVIDKFPISRPNLTFSTLTVSNMSPEDSSIYLCSVGVAGTGGKLFFGSGTQLSVL.

This rearrangement joins TRBV6-1 to TRBJ1-5; the D call of TRBD1 rests on TCRdb alone, since no DNA is present to check it. The CDR3 contains 15 residues. CDR1 is MNHNS, CDR2 SASEGT, per germline. The CDR3 sequence: CASGKGTGGNQPQHF.

The chain couples TRBV30 to TRBJ2-1; the D call of TRBD2 rests on TCRdb alone, since no DNA is present to check it. CDR1 and CDR2 (germline): GTSNPN, SVGIG (reference sequence). The CDR3 totals 14 residues. This chain's CDR3 is CAWLPGLAGHEQFF.

The V and J genes are TRBV5-5 and TRBJ1-5. This CDR3 is 14 amino acids long. The germline gives CDR1 SGHKS, CDR2 YYEKEE (reference sequence). This chain's CDR3 is CASSLGSPNQPQHF.

The gene calls are TRBV12-3 or TRBV12-4 and TRBJ1-2. The CDR3 consists of 15 residues. CDR3 amino acids: CASSLVGAPMYGYTF.

The V call is TRBV6-5, the J call TRBJ2-3; lacking DNA, the TRBD2 call made by TCRdb goes unchecked. CDR1 and CDR2 from the germline V gene are MNHEY and SVGAGI. The CDR3 runs to 11 residues. The CDR3 loop is CASVDLYTQYF.

The V gene is TRBV12-3 or TRBV12-4, the J gene TRBJ2-4; the TCRdb call, TRBD1, lacks DNA for checking. CDR3 length: 15 residues. CDR3 residues: CASSLTGYGENIQYF.

This sequence joins TRBV6-5 and TRBJ1-2. Germline V gene lookup returns CDR1 MNHEY and CDR2 SVGAGI. This CDR3 has 14 amino acids. The chain's CDR3 is CASSYRGGTYGYTF.

The chain carries TRBV11-2 and TRBJ2-5. The CDR3 extends over 12 amino acids. Germline V gene sequence: CDR1 SGHAT, CDR2 FQNNGV. The CDR3 region is CASSLIAETQYF. The complete variable domain, with remaining parts taken from reference TRBV11-2 and TRBJ2-5, reads EAGVAQSPRYKIIEKRQSVAFWCNPISGHATLYWYQQILGQGPKLLIQFQNNGVVDDSQLPKDRFSAERLKGVDSTLKIQPAKLEDSAVYLCASSLIAETQYFGPGTRLLVL.

V and J are TRBV12-3 or TRBV12-4 and TRBJ2-1. This CDR3 is built from 12 residues. The CDR3 reads CASSLRNNEQFF.

V and J are TRBV10-3 and TRBJ1-4; TCRdb's assignment of TRBD1 cannot be checked, as there is no DNA. CDR1 ENHRY and CDR2 SYGVKD come from the germline V gene. The CDR3 consists of 15 residues. CDR3 region: CAISESQGTNEKLFF.

The chain employs TRBV24-1 and TRBJ1-5; without DNA, the TCRdb call of TRBD1 cannot be checked. Germline V lookup: CDR1 KGHDR, CDR2 SFDVKD. The CDR3 sequence is 14 residues long. This chain's CDR3 is CATSDGQGDQPQHF.

The rearrangement links TRBV15 to TRBJ2-7; the TCRdb call, TRBD2, lacks DNA for checking. The germline V gene encodes CDR1 LNHNV and CDR2 YYDKDF (reference sequence). The CDR3 is made up of 15 amino acids. CDR3 loop: CATSRDSGGPYEQYF.

V usage is TRBV6-1 and J usage is TRBJ1-2; TCRdb gives TRBD1 as the D gene, but with no DNA this cannot be confirmed. The CDR3 sequence is 13 residues long. The germline CDR1 and CDR2 sequences are MNHNS and SASEGT. The CDR3 here is CASRTGDIYGYTF.

The chain combines TRBV10-1 with TRBJ1-3. Germline CDR1 is WNHNN and CDR2 is SYGVQD (reference sequence). The CDR3 runs to 14 residues. CDR3 amino acids: CASSDTASGNTIYF.

V gene TRBV5-1 combines with J gene TRBJ2-7; with no DNA, the TCRdb D assignment of TRBD2 cannot be verified. The CDR3 runs 18 residues. Germline CDR1 and CDR2: SGHRS and YFSETQ. The CDR3 reads CASSFGLTGLAGKDEQYF.